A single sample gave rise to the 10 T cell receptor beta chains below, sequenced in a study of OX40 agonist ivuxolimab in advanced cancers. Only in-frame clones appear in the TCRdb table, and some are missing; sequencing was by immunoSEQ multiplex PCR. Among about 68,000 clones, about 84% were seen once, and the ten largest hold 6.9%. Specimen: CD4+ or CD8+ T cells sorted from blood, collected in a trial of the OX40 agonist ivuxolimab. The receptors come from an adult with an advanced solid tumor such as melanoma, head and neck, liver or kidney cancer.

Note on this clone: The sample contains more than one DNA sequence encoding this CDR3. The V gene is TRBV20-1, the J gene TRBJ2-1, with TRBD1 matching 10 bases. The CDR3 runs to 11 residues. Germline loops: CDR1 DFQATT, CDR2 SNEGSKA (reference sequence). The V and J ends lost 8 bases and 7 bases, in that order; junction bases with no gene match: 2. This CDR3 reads CSPGQGNEQFF. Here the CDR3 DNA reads TGCAGTCCGGGACAGGGGAATGAGCAGTTCTTC.

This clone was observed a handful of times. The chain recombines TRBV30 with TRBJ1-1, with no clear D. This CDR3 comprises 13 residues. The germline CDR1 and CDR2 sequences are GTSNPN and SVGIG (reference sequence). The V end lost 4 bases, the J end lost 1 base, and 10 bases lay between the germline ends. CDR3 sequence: CAWTRGPNTEAFF. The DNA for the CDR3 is TGTGCCTGGACCCGGGGTCCGAACACTGAAGCTTTCTTT.

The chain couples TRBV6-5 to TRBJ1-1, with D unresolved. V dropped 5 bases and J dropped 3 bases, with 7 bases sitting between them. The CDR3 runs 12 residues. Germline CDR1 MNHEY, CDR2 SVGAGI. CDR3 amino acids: CASSAQYTEAFF. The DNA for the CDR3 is TGTGCCAGCAGTGCCCAATACACTGAAGCTTTCTTT.

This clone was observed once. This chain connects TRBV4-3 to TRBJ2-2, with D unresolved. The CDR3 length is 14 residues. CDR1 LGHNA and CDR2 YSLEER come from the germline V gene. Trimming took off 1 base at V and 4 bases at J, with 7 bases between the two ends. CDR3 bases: TGCGCCAGCAGCCAAGGGGCAGTCACCGGGGAGCTGTTTTTT. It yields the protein CASSQGAVTGELFF.

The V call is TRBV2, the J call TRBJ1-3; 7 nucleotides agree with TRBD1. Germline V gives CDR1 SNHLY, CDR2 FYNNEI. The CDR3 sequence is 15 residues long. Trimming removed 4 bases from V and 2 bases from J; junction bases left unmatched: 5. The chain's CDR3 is CASSAYRGPGNTIYF. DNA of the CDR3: TGTGCCAGCAGTGCATACAGGGGCCCTGGAAACACCATATATTTT.

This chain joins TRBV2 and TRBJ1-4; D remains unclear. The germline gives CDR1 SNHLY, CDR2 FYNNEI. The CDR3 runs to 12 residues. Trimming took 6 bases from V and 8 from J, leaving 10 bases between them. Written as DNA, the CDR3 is TGTGCCAGCAGAGCGGACGGCGAAAAACTGTTTTTT. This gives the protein CASRADGEKLFF. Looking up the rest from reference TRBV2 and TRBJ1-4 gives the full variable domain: EPEVTQTPSHQVTQMGQEVILRCVPISNHLYFYWYRQILGQKVEFLVSFYNNEISEKSEIFDDQFSVERPDGSNFTLKIRSTKLEDSAMYFCASRADGEKLFFGSGTQLSVL.

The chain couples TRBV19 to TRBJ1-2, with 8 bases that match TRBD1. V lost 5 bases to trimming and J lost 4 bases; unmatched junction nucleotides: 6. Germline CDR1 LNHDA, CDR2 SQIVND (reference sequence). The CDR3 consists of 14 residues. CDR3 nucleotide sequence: TGTGCCAGTAGTCACCAGGGGGCCTCCTATGGCTACACCTTC. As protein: CASSHQGASYGYTF.

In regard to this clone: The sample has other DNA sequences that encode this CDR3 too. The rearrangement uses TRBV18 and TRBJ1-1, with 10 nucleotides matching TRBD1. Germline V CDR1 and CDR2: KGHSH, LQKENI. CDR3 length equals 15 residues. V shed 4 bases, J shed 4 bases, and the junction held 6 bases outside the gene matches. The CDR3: CASSRGTGEGTEAFF. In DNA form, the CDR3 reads TGTGCCAGCTCACGGGGGACAGGGGAGGGCACTGAAGCTTTCTTT.

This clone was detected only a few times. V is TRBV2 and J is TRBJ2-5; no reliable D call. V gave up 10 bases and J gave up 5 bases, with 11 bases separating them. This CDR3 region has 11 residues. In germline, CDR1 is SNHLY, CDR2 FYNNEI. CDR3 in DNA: TGTGCCACTACAGCAGCCGAGACCCAGTACTTC. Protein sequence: CATTAAETQYF.

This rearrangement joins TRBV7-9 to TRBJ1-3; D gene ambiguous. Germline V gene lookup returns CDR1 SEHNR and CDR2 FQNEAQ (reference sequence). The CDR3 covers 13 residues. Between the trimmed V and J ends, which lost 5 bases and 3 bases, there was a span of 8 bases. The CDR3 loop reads CASSQNDGNTIYF. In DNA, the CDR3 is TGTGCCAGCAGCCAGAACGATGGAAACACCATATATTTT. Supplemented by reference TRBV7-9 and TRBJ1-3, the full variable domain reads DTGVSQNPRHKITKRGQNVTFRCDPISEHNRLYWYRQTLGQGPEFLTYFQNEAQLEKSRLLSDRFSAERPKGSFSTLEIQRTEQGDSAMYLCASSQNDGNTIYFGEGSWLTVV.